Listed below are T cell receptor beta chains from one sample, sequenced in a study of patients and donors after allogeneic stem cell transplantation. A single record per CDR3 protein comes from TCRdb applying MiXCR to the RT-PCR reads. The data hold roughly 40,000 distinct CDR3 sequences, with 25% to 40% observed a single time. The sample was blood, either unsorted or a sorted T cell fraction (not recorded which). These receptors all come from a human donor who was either an allogeneic HSCT recipient or a stem cell or donor lymphocyte infusion donor (not recorded which). It is not recorded whose cells these are; they may come from a transplant donor. The CDR3 runs from the conserved cysteine through the conserved F or W. Fields, in order: V gene, clone size, J gene, D gene, CDR3 protein, CDR3 DNA. D genes are given only for firm matches. A clone size is listed for some rows: how often the clone was seen (once, few, many), or a class if it is expanded.

TRBV19	few	TRBJ1-5	NA	CASSTRDPGNQPQHF	TGTGCCAGTAGCACCAGGGATCCGGGCAATCAGCCCCAGCATTTT
TRBV3-1	NA	TRBJ2-2	NA	CASSRGVQPNAGELFF	TGTGCCAGCAGCCGTGGCGTTCAGCCCAACGCCGGGGAGCTGTTTTTT
TRBV28	NA	TRBJ1-5	NA	CASSDSYSNQPQHF	TGTGCCAGCAGTGACAGCTATAGCAATCAGCCCCAGCATTTT
TRBV27	NA	TRBJ2-7	TRBD1	CASPGTGPGITKQYF	TGTGCCAGCCCCGGGACAGGGCCCGGTATTACGAAGCAGTACTTC
TRBV7-9	few	TRBJ1-2	NA	CASSLIKRGVLANYGYTF	TGTGCCAGCAGCCTTATCAAAAGAGGGGTTCTAGCTAACTATGGCTACACCTTC
TRBV12-3/TRBV12-4	NA	TRBJ2-3	NA	CASREAGEATDTQYF	TGTGCCAGCAGGGAGGCAGGGGAGGCCACAGATACGCAGTATTTT
TRBV27	many	TRBJ1-1	TRBD1	CASSLKGAGQGMNTEAFF	TGTGCCAGCAGTTTAAAGGGGGCTGGACAGGGCATGAACACTGAAGCTTTCTTT
TRBV4-1	NA	TRBJ2-1	TRBD2	CASSPFPSGTYNEQFF	TGCGCCAGCAGCCCCTTCCCTAGCGGCACCTACAATGAGCAGTTCTTC
TRBV20-1	many	TRBJ1-5	TRBD1	CSASRGPLLWSNQPQHF	TGCAGTGCTAGCAGGGGGCCCCTTTTATGGAGCAATCAGCCCCAGCATTTT
TRBV4-2	NA	TRBJ2-7	TRBD2	CASSQRTSYEQYF	TGTGCCAGCAGCCAAAGGACTAGCTACGAGCAGTACTTC
TRBV7-9	few	TRBJ1-5	NA	CASSLDSRSNQPQHF	TGTGCCAGCAGCTTGGACAGCCGGAGCAATCAGCCCCAGCATTTT
TRBV20-1	NA	TRBJ2-1	NA	CSALLGHTYNEQFF	TGCAGTGCCCTCCTCGGACACACATACAATGAGCAGTTCTTC
TRBV5-5	NA	TRBJ2-7	NA	CASSLIANDFYEQYF	TGTGCCAGCAGCTTGATAGCGAACGACTTCTACGAGCAGTACTTC
TRBV15	NA	TRBJ1-4	NA	CATSRDFLGINEKLFF	TGTGCCACCAGCAGAGATTTCCTCGGGATTAATGAAAAACTGTTTTTT
TRBV5-1	many	TRBJ1-6	NA	CASSSGSVDSPLHF	TGCGCCAGCAGCTCGGGGTCTGTGGATTCACCCCTCCACTTT
TRBV20-1	NA	TRBJ2-4	NA	CSASRRGNIQYF	TGCAGTGCTAGTCGTCGAGGAAACATTCAGTACTTC
TRBV29-1	few	TRBJ1-1	NA	CSVENPAVEAFF	TGCAGCGTTGAAAACCCTGCCGTAGAAGCTTTCTTT
TRBV12-3/TRBV12-4	NA	TRBJ2-7	NA	CASRRTYEQYF	TGTGCCAGCAGGAGAACCTACGAGCAGTACTTC
TRBV24-1	few	TRBJ1-2	NA	CATSDPGGTYGYTF	TGTGCCACCAGTGATCCTGGAGGGACCTATGGCTACACCTTC
TRBV4-1	few	TRBJ2-2	NA	CASRQGGAGELFF	TGCGCCAGCAGACAGGGGGGGGCCGGGGAGCTGTTTTTT
TRBV6-5	few	TRBJ1-2	TRBD1	CASSYSRTGRRDYGYTF	TGTGCCAGCAGTTACTCCCGGACAGGGCGGAGGGACTATGGCTACACCTTC
TRBV6-5	few	TRBJ1-1	NA	CASSYRTVLNTEAFF	TGTGCCAGCAGTTACCGGACAGTCCTGAACACTGAAGCTTTCTTT
TRBV10-3	once	TRBJ2-7	NA	CAARTGREQYF	TGTGCCGCCCGGACCGGGCGCGAGCAGTACTTC
TRBV20-1	few	TRBJ2-1	TRBD2	CSAHLSSGYEQFF	TGCAGTGCTCACCTTTCTAGCGGCTATGAGCAGTTCTTC
TRBV18	NA	TRBJ1-2	NA	CASSPPLQNGYTF	TGTGCCAGCTCACCACCCCTACAGAATGGCTACACCTTC
TRBV6-4	NA	TRBJ2-7	NA	CASTSDRLSYEQYF	TGTGCCAGCACCTCGGACCGACTCTCCTACGAGCAGTACTTC
TRBV7-9	NA	TRBJ1-6	NA	CASSLSLALSLHF	TGTGCCAGCAGCTTAAGTTTGGCTTTATCCCTCCACTTT
TRBV20-1	few	TRBJ1-5	NA	CSAVISGGGQPQHF	TGCAGTGCCGTTATCTCAGGAGGAGGTCAGCCCCAGCATTTT
TRBV19	NA	TRBJ1-5	NA	CASSTLGGNQPQHF	TGTGCCAGTAGTACGTTGGGGGGCAATCAGCCCCAGCATTTT
TRBV12-3/TRBV12-4	few	TRBJ2-7	NA	CASSFWRDEQYF	TGTGCCAGCAGTTTTTGGAGGGACGAGCAGTACTTC
TRBV7-6	NA	TRBJ1-1	NA	CASTHGRNTEAFF	TGTGCCAGCACACATGGGCGGAACACTGAAGCTTTCTTT
TRBV29-1	many	TRBJ1-2	TRBD1	CSAVGQYNYGYTF	TGCAGCGCCGTGGGACAGTATAACTATGGCTACACCTTC
TRBV9	NA	TRBJ2-1	TRBD1	CASSSPRDSFYNEQFF	TGTGCCAGCAGCTCCCCCCGGGACAGCTTCTACAATGAGCAGTTCTTC
TRBV20-1	NA	TRBJ1-1	NA	CSAYELTGTRLGTEAFF	TGCAGTGCTTACGAGCTGACCGGGACTCGCTTGGGGACTGAAGCTTTCTTT
TRBV6-5	NA	TRBJ1-5	NA	CASSYGKGQPQHF	TGTGCCAGCAGTTACGGGAAAGGTCAGCCCCAGCATTTT
TRBV4-3	NA	TRBJ2-7	NA	CASSQDSTSTYEQYF	TGCGCCAGCAGCCAAGATTCGACCAGTACCTACGAGCAGTACTTC
TRBV28	NA	TRBJ1-1	NA	CASSLGGGGVTEAFF	TGTGCCAGCAGTTTAGGGGGAGGAGGGGTCACTGAAGCTTTCTTT
TRBV2	NA	TRBJ2-2	NA	CASTYGLTNTGELFF	TGTGCCAGCACCTACGGGCTAACGAACACCGGGGAGCTGTTTTTT
TRBV4-2	NA	TRBJ2-7	TRBD1	CASSQAPRDRNVNEQYF	TGTGCCAGCAGCCAAGCGCCCCGGGACAGGAACGTCAACGAGCAGTACTTC
TRBV5-1	many	TRBJ2-1	TRBD2	CASSQLAASYNEQFF	TGCGCCAGCAGCCAACTAGCGGCCTCCTACAATGAGCAGTTCTTC
TRBV15	NA	TRBJ2-1	NA	CATSRVDSYNEQFF	TGTGCCACCAGCAGAGTTGACTCCTACAATGAGCAGTTCTTC
TRBV28	NA	TRBJ1-2	NA	CASRAANYGYTF	TGTGCCAGCAGGGCCGCTAACTATGGCTACACCTTC
TRBV10-3	NA	TRBJ2-7	NA	CAISESLPKYEQYF	TGTGCCATCAGTGAGTCGCTCCCAAAGTACGAGCAGTACTTC